The clone carrying this T cell receptor (beta chain) was seen repeatedly, ten times or more. Its specificity is unknown. This CDR3 is also generated by other DNA sequences in the sample. The length of the CDR3 is 13 residues. From germline, CDR1 is SNHLY and CDR2 FYNNEI. Trimming shortened V by 6 bases and J by 6 bases, and 13 bases separated the two germline ends. The donors were adults (healthy and HIV-negative) with no recent acute infections or vaccinations. Nashville, Tennessee was home to all donors, who were Caucasian adults. This entry is derived from a study of shared clonotypes between healthy human individuals. General study results and limits: The study found about 5% of naive CD4 clonotypes shared across four donors. Naive subsets, compared against memory subsets, generally had larger estimated richness values.

Sequenced by immunoSEQ multiplex PCR; TCRdb stores in-frame clones only, minus some. Here the sample spans around 1.1 million clones, approximately 80% being singletons. This chain connects TRBV2 to TRBJ2-3, with D hard to call. This clonotype originated in a man younger than 30 in good health. Some clones in this sample may be carry-over from other donors' samples. Input material: memory CD4+ T cells from PBMCs. Subset denoted: CD45RA-negative fraction. In DNA form, the CDR3 reads TGTGCCAGCAGCGGACCGTTTCTGGATACGCAGTATTTT. Amino acids: CASSGPFLDTQYF.